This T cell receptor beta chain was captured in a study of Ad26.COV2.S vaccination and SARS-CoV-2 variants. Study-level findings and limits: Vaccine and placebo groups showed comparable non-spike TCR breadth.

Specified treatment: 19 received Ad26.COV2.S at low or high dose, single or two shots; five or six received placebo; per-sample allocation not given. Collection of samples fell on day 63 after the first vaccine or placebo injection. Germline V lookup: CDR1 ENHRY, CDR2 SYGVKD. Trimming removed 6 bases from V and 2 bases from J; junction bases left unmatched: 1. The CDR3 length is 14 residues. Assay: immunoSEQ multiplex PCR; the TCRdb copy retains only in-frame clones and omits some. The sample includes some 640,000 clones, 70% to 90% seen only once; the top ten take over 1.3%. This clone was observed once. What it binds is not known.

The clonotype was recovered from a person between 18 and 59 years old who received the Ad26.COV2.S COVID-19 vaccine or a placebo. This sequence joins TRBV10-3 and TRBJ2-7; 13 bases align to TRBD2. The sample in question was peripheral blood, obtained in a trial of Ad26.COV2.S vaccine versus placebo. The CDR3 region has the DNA TGTGCCATCAGCGGGACTAGCGGGACCTACGAGCAGTACTTC. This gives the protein CAISGTSGTYEQYF.